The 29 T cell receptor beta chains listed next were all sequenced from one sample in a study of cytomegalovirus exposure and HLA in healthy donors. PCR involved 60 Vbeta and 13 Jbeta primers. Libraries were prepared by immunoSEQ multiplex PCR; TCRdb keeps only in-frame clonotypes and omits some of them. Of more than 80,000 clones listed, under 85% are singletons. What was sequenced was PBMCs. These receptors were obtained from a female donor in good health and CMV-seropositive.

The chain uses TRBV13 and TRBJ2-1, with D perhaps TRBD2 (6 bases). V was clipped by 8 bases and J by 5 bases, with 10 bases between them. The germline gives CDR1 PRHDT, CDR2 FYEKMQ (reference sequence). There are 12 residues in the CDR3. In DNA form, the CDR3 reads TGTGCCAGCGGGGGACTCGACAATGAGCAGTTCTTC. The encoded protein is CASGGLDNEQFF.

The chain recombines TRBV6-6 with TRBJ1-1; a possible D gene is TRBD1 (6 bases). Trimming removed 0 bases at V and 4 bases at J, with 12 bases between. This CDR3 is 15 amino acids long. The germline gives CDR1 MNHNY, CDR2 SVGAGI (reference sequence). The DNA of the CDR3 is TGTGCCAGCAGTTACTCATGGGGAGGGGGCACTGAAGCTTTCTTT. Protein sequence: CASSYSWGGGTEAFF.

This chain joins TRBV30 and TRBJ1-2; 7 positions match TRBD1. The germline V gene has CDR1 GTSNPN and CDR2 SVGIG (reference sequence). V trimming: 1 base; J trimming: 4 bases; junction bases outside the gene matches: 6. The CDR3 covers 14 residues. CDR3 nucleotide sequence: TGTGCCTGGAGTGGGTCAGGGGGAGGCTATGGCTACACCTTC. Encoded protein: CAWSGSGGGYGYTF.

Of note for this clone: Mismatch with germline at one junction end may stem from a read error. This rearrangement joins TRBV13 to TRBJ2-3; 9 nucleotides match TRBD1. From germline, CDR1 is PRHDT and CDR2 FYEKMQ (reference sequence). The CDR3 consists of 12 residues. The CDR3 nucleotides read TGTGCCAGCAGCCCAGGGACAGGGAATTGGAATTTT. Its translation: CASSPGTGNWNF.

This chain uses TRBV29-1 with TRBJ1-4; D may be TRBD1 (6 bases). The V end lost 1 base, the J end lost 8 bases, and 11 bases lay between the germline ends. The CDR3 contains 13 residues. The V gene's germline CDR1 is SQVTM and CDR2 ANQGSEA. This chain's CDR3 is CSVEAGEGEKLFF. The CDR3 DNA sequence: TGCAGCGTTGAAGCAGGGGAGGGCGAAAAACTGTTTTTT.

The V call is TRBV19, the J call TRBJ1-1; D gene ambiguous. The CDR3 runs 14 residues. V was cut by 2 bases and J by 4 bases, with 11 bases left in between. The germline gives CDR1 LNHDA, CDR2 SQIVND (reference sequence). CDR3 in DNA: TGTGCCAGTAGTATACGCGAAGGAGGCACTGAAGCTTTCTTT. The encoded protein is CASSIREGGTEAFF.

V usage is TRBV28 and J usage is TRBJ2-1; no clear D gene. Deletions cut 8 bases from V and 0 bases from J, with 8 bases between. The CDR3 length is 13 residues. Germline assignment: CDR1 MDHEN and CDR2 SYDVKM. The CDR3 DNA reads TGTGCCAGCCGGTCTCTCTCCTACAATGAGCAGTTCTTC. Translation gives CASRSLSYNEQFF.

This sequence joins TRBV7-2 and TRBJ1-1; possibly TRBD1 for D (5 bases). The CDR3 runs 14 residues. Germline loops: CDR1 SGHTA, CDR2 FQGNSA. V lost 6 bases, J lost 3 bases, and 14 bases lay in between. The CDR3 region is CASSYTPGDTEAFF. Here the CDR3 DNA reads TGTGCCAGCAGTTATACGCCGGGGGACACTGAAGCTTTCTTT.

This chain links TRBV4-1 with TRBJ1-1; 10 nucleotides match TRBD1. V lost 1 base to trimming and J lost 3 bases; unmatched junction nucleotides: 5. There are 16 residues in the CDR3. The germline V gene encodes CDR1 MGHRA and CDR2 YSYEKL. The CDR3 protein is CASSQVGTGEDTEAFF. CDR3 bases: TGCGCCAGCAGCCAAGTCGGGACAGGGGAGGACACTGAAGCTTTCTTT.

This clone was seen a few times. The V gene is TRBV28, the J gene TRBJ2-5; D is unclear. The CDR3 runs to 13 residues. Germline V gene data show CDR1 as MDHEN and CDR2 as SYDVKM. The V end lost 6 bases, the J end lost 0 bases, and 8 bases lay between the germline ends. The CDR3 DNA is TGTGCCAGCAGGGGCGTAAACCAAGAGACCCAGTACTTC. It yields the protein CASRGVNQETQYF.

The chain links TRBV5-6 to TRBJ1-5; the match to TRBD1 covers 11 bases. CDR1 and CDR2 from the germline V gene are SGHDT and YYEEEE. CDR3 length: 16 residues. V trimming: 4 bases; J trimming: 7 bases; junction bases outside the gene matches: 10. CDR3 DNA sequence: TGTGCCAGCAGCCCACGGACAGGGGGCGTTAGCCAGCCCCAGCATTTT. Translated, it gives CASSPRTGGVSQPQHF.

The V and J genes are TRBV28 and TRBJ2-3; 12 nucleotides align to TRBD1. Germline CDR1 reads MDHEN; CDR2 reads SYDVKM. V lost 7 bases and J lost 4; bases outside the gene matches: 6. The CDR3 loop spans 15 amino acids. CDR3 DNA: TGTGCCAGCAAACCCGGGACAGGGGGCCCAGATACGCAGTATTTT. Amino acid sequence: CASKPGTGGPDTQYF.

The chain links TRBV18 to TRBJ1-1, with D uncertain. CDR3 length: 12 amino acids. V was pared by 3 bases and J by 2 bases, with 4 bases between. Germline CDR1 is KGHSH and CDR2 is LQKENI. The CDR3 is CASSPLNTEAFF. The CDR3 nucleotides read TGTGCCAGCTCACCCCTTAACACTGAAGCTTTCTTT.

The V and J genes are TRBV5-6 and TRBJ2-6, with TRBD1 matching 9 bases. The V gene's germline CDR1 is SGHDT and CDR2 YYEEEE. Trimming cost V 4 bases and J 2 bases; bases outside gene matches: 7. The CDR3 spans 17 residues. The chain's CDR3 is CASSTGQGRPGANVLTF. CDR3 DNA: TGTGCCAGCAGCACCGGACAGGGGAGACCTGGGGCCAACGTCCTGACTTTC.

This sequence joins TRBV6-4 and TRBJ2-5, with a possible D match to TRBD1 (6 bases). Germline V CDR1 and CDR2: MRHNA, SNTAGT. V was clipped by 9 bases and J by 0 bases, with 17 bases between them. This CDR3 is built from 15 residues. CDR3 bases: TGTGCCAGTCCTTGCAGGGGTAGTAACCAAGAGACCCAGTACTTC. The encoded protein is CASPCRGSNQETQYF.

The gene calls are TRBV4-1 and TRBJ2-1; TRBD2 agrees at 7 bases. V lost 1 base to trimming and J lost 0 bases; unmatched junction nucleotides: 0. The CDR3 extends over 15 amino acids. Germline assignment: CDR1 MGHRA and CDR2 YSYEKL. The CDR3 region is CASSQGGSSYNEQFF. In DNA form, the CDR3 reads TGCGCCAGCAGCCAAGGCGGGAGCTCCTACAATGAGCAGTTCTTC.

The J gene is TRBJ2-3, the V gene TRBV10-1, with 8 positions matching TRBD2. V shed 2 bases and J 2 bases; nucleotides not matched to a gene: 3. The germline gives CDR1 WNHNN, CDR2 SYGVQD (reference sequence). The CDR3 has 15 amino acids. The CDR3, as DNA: TGCGCCAGCAGTGAGACTAGCGGTATCACAGATACGCAGTATTTT. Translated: CASSETSGITDTQYF.

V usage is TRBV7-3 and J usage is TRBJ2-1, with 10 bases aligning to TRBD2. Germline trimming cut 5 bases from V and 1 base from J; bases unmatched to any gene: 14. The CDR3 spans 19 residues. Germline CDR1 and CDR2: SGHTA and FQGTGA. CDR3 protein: CASSRTGLADSTSYNEQFF. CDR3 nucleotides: TGTGCCAGCAGCCGAACCGGACTAGCGGACTCGACATCCTACAATGAGCAGTTCTTC. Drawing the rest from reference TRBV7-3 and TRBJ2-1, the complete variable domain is GAGVSQTPSNKVTEKGKYVELRCDPISGHTALYWYRQSLGQGPEFLIYFQGTGAADDSGLPNDRFFAVRPEGSVSTLKIQRTERGDSAVYLCASSRTGLADSTSYNEQFFGPGTRLTVL.

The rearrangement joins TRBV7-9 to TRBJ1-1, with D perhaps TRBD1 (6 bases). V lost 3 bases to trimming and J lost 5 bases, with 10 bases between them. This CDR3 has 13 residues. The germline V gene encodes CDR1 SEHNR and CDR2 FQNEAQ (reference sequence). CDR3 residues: CASSFPRGTEAFF. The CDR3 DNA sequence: TGTGCCAGCAGCTTTCCTAGGGGGACTGAAGCTTTCTTT.

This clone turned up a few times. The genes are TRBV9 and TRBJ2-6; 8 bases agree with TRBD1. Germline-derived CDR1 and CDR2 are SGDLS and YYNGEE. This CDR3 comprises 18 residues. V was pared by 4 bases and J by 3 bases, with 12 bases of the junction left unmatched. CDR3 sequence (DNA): TGTGCCAGCAGCCACGGACAGGGCCTTATCGGTGGGGCCAACGTCCTGACTTTC. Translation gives CASSHGQGLIGGANVLTF.

The CDR3 spells CASSPVGTETHTGELFF. The CDR3 DNA reads as TGCGCCAGCAGCCCGGTAGGGACAGAAACTCACACCGGGGAGCTGTTTTTT. The chain links TRBV5-1 to TRBJ2-2; 7 nucleotides agree with TRBD1. CDR3 length: 17 amino acids. V shed 4 bases, J shed 3 bases, and the junction held 12 bases outside the gene matches. Per germline, CDR1 SGHRS and CDR2 YFSETQ.

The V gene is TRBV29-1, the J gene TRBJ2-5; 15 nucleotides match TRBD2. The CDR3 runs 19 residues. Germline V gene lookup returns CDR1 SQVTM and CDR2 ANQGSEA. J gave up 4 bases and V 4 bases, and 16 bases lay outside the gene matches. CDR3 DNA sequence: TGCAGCGTTGGATTATGGACTAGCGGGAGGGCCGTAGGGGTAGAGACCCAGTACTTC. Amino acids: CSVGLWTSGRAVGVETQYF.

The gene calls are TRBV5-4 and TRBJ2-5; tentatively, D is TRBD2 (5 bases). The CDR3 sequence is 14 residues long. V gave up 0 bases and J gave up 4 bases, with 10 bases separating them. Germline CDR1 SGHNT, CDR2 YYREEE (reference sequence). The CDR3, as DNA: TGTGCCAGCAGCTTGGCCGGGGTGCCAGAGACCCAGTACTTC. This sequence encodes CASSLAGVPETQYF.

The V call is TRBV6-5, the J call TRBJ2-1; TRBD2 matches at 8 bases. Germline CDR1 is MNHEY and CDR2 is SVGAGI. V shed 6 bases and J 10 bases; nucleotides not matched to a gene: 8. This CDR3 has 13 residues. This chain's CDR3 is CASSRREGGEQFF. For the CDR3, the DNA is TGTGCCAGCAGCCGACGGGAGGGAGGGGAGCAGTTCTTC.

The CDR3 coding sequence is TGTGCCAGTAGTAAGAGTTATAGCAATCAGCCCCAGCATTTT. Protein sequence: CASSKSYSNQPQHF. The chain links TRBV19 to TRBJ1-5; D is unclear. CDR3 length: 14 amino acids. The germline V and J ends were trimmed by 4 bases and 0 bases, with 7 bases remaining between them. Germline V gene lookup returns CDR1 LNHDA and CDR2 SQIVND (reference sequence). Using reference TRBV19 and TRBJ1-5 for the parts outside the CDR3, the full variable domain is DGGITQSPKYLFRKEGQNVTLSCEQNLNHDAMYWYRQDPGQGLRLIYYSQIVNDFQKGDIAEGYSVSREKKESFPLTVTSAQKNPTAFYLCASSKSYSNQPQHFGDGTRLSIL.

In nucleotides, the CDR3 is TGCAGCGTTGGGACACCTTCCTACGAGCAGTACTTC. Translating it yields CSVGTPSYEQYF. The rearrangement uses TRBV29-1 and TRBJ2-7; tentative D call: TRBD1 (5 bases). Germline assignment: CDR1 SQVTM and CDR2 ANQGSEA. Trimming shortened V by 4 bases and J by 1 base, and 8 bases separated the two germline ends. This CDR3 comprises 12 residues.

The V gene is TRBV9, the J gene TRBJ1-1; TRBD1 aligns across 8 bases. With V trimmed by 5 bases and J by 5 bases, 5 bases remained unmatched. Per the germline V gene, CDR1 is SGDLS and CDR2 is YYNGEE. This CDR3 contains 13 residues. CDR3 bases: TGTGCCAGCAGTGGGACAGGAAAAACTGAAGCTTTCTTT. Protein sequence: CASSGTGKTEAFF. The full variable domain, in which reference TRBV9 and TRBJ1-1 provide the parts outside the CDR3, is DSGVTQTPKHLITATGQRVTLRCSPRSGDLSVYWYQQSLDQGLQFLIQYYNGEERAKGNILERFSAQQFPDLHSELNLSSLELGDSALYFCASSGTGKTEAFFGQGTRLTVV.

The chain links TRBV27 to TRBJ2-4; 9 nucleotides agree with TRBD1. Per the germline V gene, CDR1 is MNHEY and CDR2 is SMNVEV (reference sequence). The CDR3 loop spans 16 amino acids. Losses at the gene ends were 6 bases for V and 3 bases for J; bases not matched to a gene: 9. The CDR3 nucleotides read TGTGCCAGCAGCCCACAGGGGGCCTGGGGCAAAAACATTCAGTACTTC. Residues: CASSPQGAWGKNIQYF.

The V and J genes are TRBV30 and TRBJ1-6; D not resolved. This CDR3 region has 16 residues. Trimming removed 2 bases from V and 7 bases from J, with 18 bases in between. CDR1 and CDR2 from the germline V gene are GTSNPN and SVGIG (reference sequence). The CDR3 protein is CAWSRAAISGNSPLHF. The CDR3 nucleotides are TGTGCCTGGAGTCGGGCGGCCATCTCGGGGAATTCACCCCTCCACTTT. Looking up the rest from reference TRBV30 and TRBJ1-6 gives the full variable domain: SQTIHQWPATLVQPVGSPLSLECTVEGTSNPNLYWYRQAAGRGLQLLFYSVGIGQISSEVPQNLSASRPQDRQFILSSKKLLLSDSGFYLCAWSRAAISGNSPLHFGNGTRLTVT.